The 9 T cell receptor beta chains in this list originate from one sample, sequenced in a study of blood T cell repertoires in COVID-19 (dated by TCRdb to about 2020). The library was produced with the immunoSEQ multiplex PCR assay. Not all clones reach the TCRdb copy of this immuneACCESS table, which keeps in-frame sequences only. Checked studies attribute under half of the gap to unresolved V genes and leave the rest unexplained. This sample lists about 180,000 clones; 85% were detected once. The top ten constitute approximately 6.2% of the sample. The sequenced material came from PBMCs or T cells enriched from blood (not recorded which). The receptors shown here come from a man between 35 and 55 years old who had recovered from COVID-19.

This chain joins TRBV9 and TRBJ1-2; TRBD1 matches 8 bases. The CDR3 is 14 residues long. Germline values: CDR1 SGDLS, CDR2 YYNGEE. With V trimmed by 0 bases and J by 8 bases, 6 bases remained unmatched. The chain's CDR3 is CASSVDLQGGGYTF. CDR3 sequence (DNA): TGTGCCAGCAGCGTAGATCTACAGGGGGGAGGCTACACCTTC.

In this sample, this clone turned up once. V is TRBV27 and J is TRBJ2-3, with 7 bases identical to TRBD1. This CDR3 comprises 15 residues. Germline CDR1 MNHEY, CDR2 SMNVEV (reference sequence). The J segment lost 10 bases and the V segment lost 8 bases, leaving 18 bases of the junction unmatched. The DNA for the CDR3 is TGTGCCAGCCAGTCAGGGGGAGCCCACTCCCAGTCGCAGTATTTT. Translation gives CASQSGGAHSQSQYF.

This clone was detected once. J is TRBJ2-7 and V is TRBV7-9, with a weak D call TRBD1 (5 bases). This CDR3 comprises 15 residues. Germline V CDR1 and CDR2: SEHNR, FQNEAQ (reference sequence). Trimming took off 5 bases at V and 4 bases at J, with 18 bases between the two ends. The CDR3 is CASSLRQLPPYEQYF. The CDR3 bases are TGTGCCAGCAGCCTAAGACAGCTGCCCCCGTACGAGCAGTACTTC.

This chain uses TRBV18 with TRBJ1-2; possible D gene TRBD1, 6 bases. Germline CDR1 and CDR2: KGHSH and LQKENI. V was trimmed by 4 bases and J by 4 bases, leaving 16 bases between them. The CDR3 consists of 15 residues. The CDR3 sequence: CASSHRTASGYGYTF. DNA of the CDR3: TGTGCCAGCTCACATCGGACAGCGAGCGGCTATGGCTACACCTTC.

This clone was seen once. V usage is TRBV7-3 and J usage is TRBJ2-5; 8 nucleotides line up with TRBD2. The CDR3 runs 15 residues. Unmatched junction bases numbered 10, after V lost 5 bases and J lost 5 bases. The germline V gene has CDR1 SGHTA and CDR2 FQGTGA. This chain's CDR3 is CASSPMGGRTETQYF. For the CDR3, the DNA is TGTGCCAGCAGCCCAATGGGCGGGAGGACGGAGACCCAGTACTTC. The complete variable domain, with remaining parts taken from reference TRBV7-3 and TRBJ2-5, reads GAGVSQTPSNKVTEKGKYVELRCDPISGHTALYWYRQSLGQGPEFLIYFQGTGAADDSGLPNDRFFAVRPEGSVSTLKIQRTERGDSAVYLCASSPMGGRTETQYFGPGTRLLVL.

V usage is TRBV4-2 and J usage is TRBJ1-2; 8 bases agree with TRBD1. The CDR3 runs to 15 residues. Germline trimming cut 4 bases from V and 4 bases from J; bases unmatched to any gene: 8. Germline CDR1 and CDR2: LGHNA and YNFKEQ. CDR3 protein: CASSLGTGNAYGYTF. CDR3 nucleotide sequence: TGTGCCAGCAGCCTGGGGACAGGAAACGCCTATGGCTACACCTTC.

The genes are TRBV3-1 (or the pseudogene TRBV3-2) and TRBJ2-7, with 7 positions matching TRBD2. CDR3 length equals 13 residues. The trim removed 1 base at V and 6 bases at J, leaving 3 bases unmatched. Germline assignment: CDR1 LGHDT and CDR2 YNNKEL (reference sequence). The CDR3: CASSQVGEGEQYF. The CDR3 DNA follows: TGTGCCAGCAGCCAAGTCGGGGAGGGCGAGCAGTACTTC.

The genes are TRBV2 and TRBJ1-1; no clear D. The V end was cut by 4 bases, the J end by 4 bases, with 10 bases between. Per germline, CDR1 SNHLY and CDR2 FYNNEI. CDR3 length: 13 residues. CDR3 nucleotide sequence: TGTGCCAGCAGTGTGAAACAGTCCACTGAAGCTTTCTTT. It yields the protein CASSVKQSTEAFF.

The gene calls are TRBV30 and TRBJ1-6; D is uncertain. The CDR3 is 15 amino acids. From germline, CDR1 is GTSNPN and CDR2 SVGIG (reference sequence). The V end lost 3 bases, the J end lost 7 bases, and 16 bases lay between the germline ends. CDR3 bases: TGTGCCTGGAGCGGCAGGACTCGGTTAAATTCACCCCTCCACTTT. Its protein is CAWSGRTRLNSPLHF.